These 11 T cell receptor beta chains came from one sample sequenced in a study of CD8 T cells in Susac syndrome. RNA amounts of about 0.5 to 1 ug underwent reverse transcription with random hexamers. TCRdb recomputed calls from the immunoSEQ multiplex PCR reads with MiXCR, one row per CDR3 protein. The sample carries 85,000 to 90,000 distinct CDR3 sequences, approximately 95% recorded once. Sequenced material: CD8+ T cells from PBMCs. All receptors derive from a human donor in good health.

This clonotype came up once. The V call is TRBV30, the J call TRBJ2-7; D gene ambiguous. Germline CDR1 GTSNPN, CDR2 SVGIG (reference sequence). CDR3 length: 12 amino acids. Between the trimmed V and J ends, which lost 5 bases and 5 bases, there was a span of 13 bases. The CDR3 region is CAWSQLPHEQYF. CDR3 sequence (DNA): TGTGCCTGGTCCCAGCTGCCCCACGAGCAGTACTTC.

This chain uses TRBV20-1 with TRBJ2-1; 9 bases align to TRBD1. This CDR3 contains 15 residues. V gave up 7 bases and J gave up 1 base; unmatched junction bases: 8. CDR1 is DFQATT, CDR2 SNEGSKA, per germline (reference sequence). CDR3 coding DNA: TGCAGTGTTAACACAGGGGGCTTTTCCTACAATGAGCAGTTCTTC. Protein product: CSVNTGGFSYNEQFF.

This clonotype appeared a single time. The rearrangement uses TRBV19 and TRBJ1-2; tentative D call: TRBD1 (5 bases). The CDR3 runs to 14 residues. CDR1 LNHDA and CDR2 SQIVND come from the germline V gene (reference sequence). The V gene lost 5 bases and the J gene lost 2 bases, with 12 bases spanning the gap. The CDR3, as DNA: TGTGCCAGTAGTGGGGGATTCGGGAACTATGGCTACACCTTC. Translation gives CASSGGFGNYGYTF.

The V gene is TRBV3-1, the J gene TRBJ2-3; 8 bases align to TRBD2. The CDR3 runs 15 residues. Germline V gene lookup returns CDR1 LGHDT and CDR2 YNNKEL (reference sequence). Germline trimming cut 4 bases from V and 2 bases from J; bases unmatched to any gene: 5. The CDR3 spells CASSLGLAATDTQYF. The CDR3 DNA sequence: TGTGCCAGCAGCCTCGGACTAGCCGCCACAGATACGCAGTATTTT.

The J gene is TRBJ1-2, the V gene TRBV2; no clear D. Germline V gene sequence: CDR1 SNHLY, CDR2 FYNNEI. Trimming took off 8 bases at V and 0 bases at J, with 7 bases between the two ends. The CDR3 has 12 amino acids. CDR3: CASDRANYGYTF. In DNA form, the CDR3 reads TGTGCCAGCGATCGGGCTAACTATGGCTACACCTTC.

Here the CDR3 reads CSATFRGHTEAFF. The CDR3, as DNA: TGCAGTGCTACCTTCAGGGGGCACACTGAAGCTTTCTTT. The V call is TRBV20-1, the J call TRBJ1-1; 8 nucleotides align to TRBD1. With 4 bases clipped from V and 3 bases from J, the junction kept 4 bases outside the gene matches. The CDR3 totals 13 residues. Looked up from germline, CDR1 is DFQATT and CDR2 is SNEGSKA (reference sequence).

This clonotype appeared a single time. The rearrangement uses TRBV2 and TRBJ1-4, with D unclear. Trimming stripped 0 bases from V and 8 bases from J, with 16 bases between. The germline CDR1 and CDR2 sequences are SNHLY and FYNNEI. CDR3 length equals 16 residues. Written as DNA, the CDR3 is TGTGCCAGCAGTGAAGCGCTTGGCAGGTTGAGGGAAAAACTGTTTTTT. It codes for CASSEALGRLREKLFF.

This chain links TRBV3-1 with TRBJ2-1, with 16 bases lining up with TRBD2. The germline gives CDR1 LGHDT, CDR2 YNNKEL (reference sequence). This CDR3 region has 16 residues. The V segment lost 4 bases and the J segment 8 bases; nucleotides outside the gene matches: 5. The CDR3, as DNA: TGTGCCAGCAGCCCCGGGACTAGCGGGGGGGCACATGAGCAGTTCTTC. It is translated as CASSPGTSGGAHEQFF.

This chain joins TRBV4-1 and TRBJ1-1; D may be TRBD1 (6 bases). The CDR3 runs to 15 residues. V was pared by 1 base and J by 5 bases, with 14 bases between. Germline-derived CDR1 and CDR2 are MGHRA and YSYEKL. The CDR3 is CASSQGGAGTTEAFF. The CDR3 DNA is TGCGCCAGCAGCCAAGGGGGGGCAGGGACAACTGAAGCTTTCTTT.

V is TRBV7-9 and J is TRBJ2-2, with TRBD1 matching over 8 bases. This CDR3 has 16 amino acids. The germline V gene encodes CDR1 SEHNR and CDR2 FQNEAQ (reference sequence). V lost 5 bases, J lost 6 bases, and 11 bases stayed unmatched. The CDR3 nucleotides read TGTGCCAGCAGCCCCCTCGAGGGACAGGCGGCCGGGGAGCTGTTTTTT. This translates into CASSPLEGQAAGELFF.

This clonotype occurred once. The V and J genes are TRBV7-9 and TRBJ2-7; tentative D call: TRBD1 (5 bases). In germline, CDR1 is SEHNR, CDR2 FQNEAQ (reference sequence). There are 14 residues in the CDR3. V was shortened by 4 bases and J by 2 bases, with 12 bases between the two germline ends. CDR3: CASSSTGLPYEQYF. CDR3 bases: TGTGCCAGCAGCTCAACAGGCCTACCCTACGAGCAGTACTTC.